The subject of this entry is one TCR beta chain. Its antigen is undetermined. This sample stems from a study of T-cell memory formation after mild COVID-19. TCRdb used MiXCR to reprocess the 5' RACE reads, holding one entry per CDR3 protein. The repertoire holds about 140,000 distinct CDR3 sequences, about 15% seen once, with 13% to 15% in the top ten. This CDR3 has 14 amino acids. From germline, CDR1 is ENHRY and CDR2 SYGVKD. Trimming cost V 8 bases and J 0 bases; bases outside gene matches: 4. Findings of the study overall: There was no confirmation that second-wave clones peaking on day 37 were SARS-CoV-2 specific. Clones contracting over day 15 to 85 were CD4/CD8 balanced, with later expanders leaning CD4+.

V and J are TRBV10-3 and TRBJ2-1, with 7 positions matching TRBD2. Source material: PBMCs or a T cell subset sorted from them (not recorded which). The sequence derives from an adult woman who had mild COVID-19 (a few samples of this study predate the infection). Cell type and time point are not known. The chain's CDR3 is CAIQSGISYNEQFF. The CDR3 DNA follows: TGTGCCATCCAGAGCGGGATCTCCTACAATGAGCAGTTCTTC.